This TCR beta chain comes out of a study of blood T cell repertoires in COVID-19. Background on the study: The study drew acute and convalescent COVID-19 samples from the United States, Italy and Spain. The analysed material was cDNA or gDNA that came from T cells, B-cell-depleted T cells, or PBMCs.

Germline V CDR1 and CDR2: MDHEN, SYDVKM. The junction had 5 bases not matched to a gene; V was cut back by 5 bases and J by 3 bases. There are 14 residues in the CDR3. Assay: immunoSEQ multiplex PCR; the TCRdb copy retains only in-frame clones and omits some. The sample has some 47,000 clones, roughly 86% seen once. The chain carries TRBV28 and TRBJ1-2; 8 nucleotides agree with TRBD1. The receptor comes from an older woman with acute or convalescent COVID-19. The material sequenced was peripheral blood. CDR3 protein: CASSHTTGDYGYTF. In DNA, the CDR3 is TGTGCCAGCAGTCACACGACAGGGGACTATGGCTACACCTTC.